These 11 T cell receptor beta chains were all obtained from the same sample, sequenced in a study of T cell responses to AZD1222 COVID-19 vaccine. The method was immunoSEQ multiplex PCR; TCRdb's version includes in-frame clones alone and lacks a portion of them. The data hold approximately 260,000 clones, with over 85% observed a single time. The starting material was peripheral blood, obtained on day 0 of AZD1222 vaccination. The receptors shown here come from an adult in good health.

The CDR3 coding sequence is TGTGCCAGCAGAGTAAACACCGGGGAGCTGTTTTTT. Protein: CASRVNTGELFF. The genes are TRBV2 and TRBJ2-2; D ambiguous. Trimming left V 6 bases short and J 2 bases short, with 4 bases between. The CDR3 is 12 amino acids. Germline CDR1 is SNHLY and CDR2 is FYNNEI.

V and J are TRBV6-5 and TRBJ2-7; 7 nucleotides match TRBD1. Unmatched junction bases numbered 6, after V lost 7 bases and J lost 0 bases. The CDR3 loop spans 14 amino acids. Germline values: CDR1 MNHEY, CDR2 SVGAGI. CDR3 nucleotides: TGTGCCAGCACCCCGACAGGGCTCTCCTACGAGCAGTACTTC. Amino acid sequence: CASTPTGLSYEQYF.

V is TRBV29-1 and J is TRBJ2-7; D remains ambiguous. CDR1 and CDR2 (germline): SQVTM, ANQGSEA. V was trimmed by 7 bases and J by 0 bases, leaving 13 bases between them. CDR3 length: 13 amino acids. This chain's CDR3 is CSARVGLSYEQYF. CDR3 DNA sequence: TGCAGCGCCCGGGTGGGTCTCTCCTACGAGCAGTACTTC.

As regards this clone: This sample also contains other DNA sequences that code for the same CDR3. The chain links TRBV5-1 to TRBJ1-1, with 7 nucleotides matching TRBD1. The CDR3 totals 14 residues. Germline CDR1 SGHRS, CDR2 YFSETQ. The junction had 5 bases not matched to a gene; V was cut back by 3 bases and J by 3 bases. The chain's CDR3 is CASSWTGGDTEAFF. The DNA for the CDR3 is TGCGCCAGCAGCTGGACAGGTGGGGACACTGAAGCTTTCTTT.

This chain joins TRBV10-2 and TRBJ1-1; D is uncertain. V lost 5 bases and J 3 bases, leaving 16 bases between the germline ends. The CDR3 is made up of 15 amino acids. Germline CDR1 WSHSY, CDR2 SAAADI. The CDR3 sequence: CASSQLLVMHTEAFF. CDR3 nucleotides: TGCGCCAGCAGTCAACTACTAGTCATGCACACTGAAGCTTTCTTT.

The CDR3 is CASSYSGAEAFF. CDR3 coding DNA: TGTGCCAGCAGTTACTCCGGCGCTGAAGCTTTCTTT. The V gene is TRBV6-2 or TRBV6-3, the J gene TRBJ1-1, with D unclear. The CDR3 is made up of 12 amino acids. In germline, CDR1 is MNHEY, CDR2 SVGEGT. Trimming pared 0 bases from V and 6 bases from J, leaving 5 bases between.

Comment on this clone: In the same sample, other DNA sequences code for this CDR3. The chain links TRBV7-2 to TRBJ2-7; 10 nucleotides line up with TRBD2. Germline CDR1 SGHTA, CDR2 FQGNSA. J was trimmed by 4 bases and V by 0 bases; bases with no gene match: 3. This CDR3 comprises 15 residues. This CDR3 reads CASSLASGGSYEQYF. CDR3 in DNA: TGTGCCAGCAGCTTAGCTAGCGGGGGGTCTTACGAGCAGTACTTC.

The V gene is TRBV28, the J gene TRBJ2-3; 11 bases match TRBD2. Per the germline V gene, CDR1 is MDHEN and CDR2 is SYDVKM. The CDR3 covers 15 residues. Trimming cost V 4 bases and J 5 bases; bases outside gene matches: 5. CDR3 sequence: CASSSSGGRGDTQYF. The CDR3 DNA reads TGTGCCAGCAGTTCTAGCGGGGGGAGGGGAGATACGCAGTATTTT.

In DNA form, the CDR3 reads TGTGCCAGCAGGACAGGGTTTATTAACTATGGCTACACCTTC. Translated: CASRTGFINYGYTF. J is TRBJ1-2 and V is TRBV6-5; 7 bases are shared with TRBD1. This CDR3 spans 14 amino acids. Germline loops: CDR1 MNHEY, CDR2 SVGAGI. The V gene end was trimmed by 6 bases and the J gene end by 1 base; junction bases not matched to a gene: 5.

The V gene is TRBV15, the J gene TRBJ1-6, with D possibly TRBD1 on 5 matching bases. The CDR3 sequence is 15 residues long. V was cut by 7 bases and J by 12 bases, with 22 bases left in between. Germline V gene lookup returns CDR1 LNHNV and CDR2 YYDKDF (reference sequence). The CDR3, as DNA: TGTGCCACCATCGAAACCCGGGGCCCCGGGGAACCCCTCCACTTT. It yields the protein CATIETRGPGEPLHF.

There are a few counts of this clone. The gene calls are TRBV2 and TRBJ2-2; 11 positions agree with TRBD2. The CDR3 is 16 amino acids. Germline CDR1 and CDR2: SNHLY and FYNNEI. Trimming at V came to 5 bases and at J to 4 bases, leaving 6 bases not matched to a gene. The CDR3 nucleotides read TGTGCCAGCAGTTACGCTAGCGGGGGGTCCACCGGGGAGCTGTTTTTT. Encoded protein: CASSYASGGSTGELFF.